The clone carrying this T cell receptor beta chain was counted only a few times. Its antigen is not known. Full-length variable regions came from constant-region reverse primers plus semi-nested Nested Universal Primer A PCR. A single record per CDR3 protein comes from TCRdb applying MiXCR to the 5' RACE reads. This table has about 64,000 distinct CDR3 sequences, approximately 22% appearing once. Broader study findings: Greatest tumor Treg TCR overlap was with tumor naive CD4+ cells. The TCR gene usage of tumor memory CD4+ T cells clustered together with blood and lymph node memory CD4+ cells and with lymph node naive CD4+ cells.

Memory CD4+ T cells were sorted as CD4+CD45RO+CD25- cells. The CDR3 totals 15 residues. Germline V gene data show CDR1 as MNHEY and CDR2 as SVGEGT. V lost 2 bases, J lost 2 bases, and 9 bases lay in between. What was sequenced was memory CD4+ T cells sorted from a lymph node. Subset noted: memory CD4+ T cells, CD4+CD45RO+CD25-. This TCR was sampled from a female donor with breast cancer. The V and J genes are TRBV6-2 or TRBV6-3 and TRBJ1-4; no reliable D call. CDR3 loop: CASSYGRATNEKLFF. Here the CDR3 DNA reads TGTGCCAGCAGTTACGGTCGAGCGACTAATGAAAAACTGTTTTTT.